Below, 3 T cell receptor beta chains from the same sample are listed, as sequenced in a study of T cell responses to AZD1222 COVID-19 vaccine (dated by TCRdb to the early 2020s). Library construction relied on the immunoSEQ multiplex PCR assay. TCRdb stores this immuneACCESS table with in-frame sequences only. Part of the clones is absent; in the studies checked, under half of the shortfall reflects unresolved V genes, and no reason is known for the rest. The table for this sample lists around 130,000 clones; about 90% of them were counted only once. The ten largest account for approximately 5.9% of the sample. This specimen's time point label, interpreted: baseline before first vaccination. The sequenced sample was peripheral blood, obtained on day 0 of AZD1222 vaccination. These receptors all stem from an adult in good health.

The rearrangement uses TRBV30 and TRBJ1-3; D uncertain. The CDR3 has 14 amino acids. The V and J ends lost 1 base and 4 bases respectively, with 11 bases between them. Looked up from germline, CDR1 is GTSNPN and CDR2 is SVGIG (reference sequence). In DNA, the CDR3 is TGTGCCTGGAGTGGACCCTCGAAGGGAAACACCATATATTTT. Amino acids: CAWSGPSKGNTIYF. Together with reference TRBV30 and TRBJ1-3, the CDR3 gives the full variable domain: SQTIHQWPATLVQPVGSPLSLECTVEGTSNPNLYWYRQAAGRGLQLLFYSVGIGQISSEVPQNLSASRPQDRQFILSSKKLLLSDSGFYLCAWSGPSKGNTIYFGEGSWLTVV.

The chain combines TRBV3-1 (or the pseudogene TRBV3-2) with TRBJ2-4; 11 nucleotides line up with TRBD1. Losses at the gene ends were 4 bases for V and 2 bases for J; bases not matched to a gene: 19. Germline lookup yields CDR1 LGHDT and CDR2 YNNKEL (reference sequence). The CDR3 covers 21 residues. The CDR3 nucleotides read TGTGCCAGCAGCCTACAGACAAGGACAGGGGGCGAGCCGGGGACCAAAAACATTCAGTACTTC. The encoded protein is CASSLQTRTGGEPGTKNIQYF.

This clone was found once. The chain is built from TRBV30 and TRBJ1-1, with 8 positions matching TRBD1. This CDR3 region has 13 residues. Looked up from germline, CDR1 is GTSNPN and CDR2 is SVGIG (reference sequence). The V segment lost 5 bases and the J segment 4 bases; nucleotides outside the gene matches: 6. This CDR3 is CAWAGQGATEAFF. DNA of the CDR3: TGTGCCTGGGCTGGACAGGGTGCCACTGAAGCTTTCTTT.